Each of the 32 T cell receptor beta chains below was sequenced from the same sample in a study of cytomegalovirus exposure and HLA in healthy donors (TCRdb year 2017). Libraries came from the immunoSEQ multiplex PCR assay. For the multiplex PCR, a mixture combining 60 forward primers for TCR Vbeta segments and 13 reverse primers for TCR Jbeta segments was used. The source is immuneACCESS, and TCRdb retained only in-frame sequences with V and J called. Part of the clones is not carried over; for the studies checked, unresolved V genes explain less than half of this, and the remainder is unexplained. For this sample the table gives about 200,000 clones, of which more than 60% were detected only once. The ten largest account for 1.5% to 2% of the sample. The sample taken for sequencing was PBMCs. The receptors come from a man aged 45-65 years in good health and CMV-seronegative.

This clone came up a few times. Here the CDR3 reads CASSPRTGQSAQHF. The DNA for the CDR3 is TGTGCCAGCAGTCCCAGGACAGGGCAATCAGCCCAGCATTTT. This chain connects TRBV6-5 to TRBJ1-5; 8 nucleotides agree with TRBD1. Trimming at V came to 5 bases and at J to 11 bases, leaving 11 bases not matched to a gene. CDR3 length equals 14 residues. CDR1 is MNHEY, CDR2 SVGAGI, per germline.

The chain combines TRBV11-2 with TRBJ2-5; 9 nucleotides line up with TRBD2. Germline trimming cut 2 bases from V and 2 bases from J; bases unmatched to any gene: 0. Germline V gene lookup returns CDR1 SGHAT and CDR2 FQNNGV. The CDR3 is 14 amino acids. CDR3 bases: TGTGCCAGCAGCTTACTAGCGGGACAAGAGACCCAGTACTTC. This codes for CASSLLAGQETQYF.

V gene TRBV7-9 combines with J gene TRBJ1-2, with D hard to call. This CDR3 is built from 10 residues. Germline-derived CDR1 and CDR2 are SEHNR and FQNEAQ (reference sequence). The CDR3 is CSSANYGYTF. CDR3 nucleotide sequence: TGTTCCTCAGCGAACTATGGCTACACCTTC.

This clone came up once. In DNA, the CDR3 is TGTGCCTGGAGTGTATCTTATGAGCAGTTCTTC. Translation: CAWSVSYEQFF. The V call is TRBV30, the J call TRBJ2-1; D is unclear. V was cut by 0 bases and J by 8 bases, with 5 bases left in between. CDR1 is GTSNPN, CDR2 SVGIG, per germline (reference sequence). CDR3 length: 11 amino acids.

Here the CDR3 reads CASSSPLAYEQYF. DNA of the CDR3: TGTGCCAGTAGTTCACCATTAGCCTACGAGCAGTACTTC. The V and J genes are TRBV19 and TRBJ2-7; no clear D gene. The CDR3 has 13 amino acids. Germline values: CDR1 LNHDA, CDR2 SQIVND (reference sequence). V was cut by 5 bases and J by 2 bases, with 10 bases left in between.

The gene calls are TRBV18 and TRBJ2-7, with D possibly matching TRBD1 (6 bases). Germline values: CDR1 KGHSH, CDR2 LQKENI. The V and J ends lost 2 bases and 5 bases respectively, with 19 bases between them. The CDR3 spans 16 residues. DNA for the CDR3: TGTGCCAGCTCACCAACCGGGACACGGGCTCTGAACGAGCAGTACTTC. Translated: CASSPTGTRALNEQYF.

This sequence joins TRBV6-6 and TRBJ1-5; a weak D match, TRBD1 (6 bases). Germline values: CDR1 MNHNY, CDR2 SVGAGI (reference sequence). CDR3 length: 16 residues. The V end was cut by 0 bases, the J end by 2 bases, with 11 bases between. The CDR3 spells CASSYSTRGGNQPQHF. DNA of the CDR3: TGTGCCAGCAGTTACTCGACCAGGGGCGGCAATCAGCCCCAGCATTTT.

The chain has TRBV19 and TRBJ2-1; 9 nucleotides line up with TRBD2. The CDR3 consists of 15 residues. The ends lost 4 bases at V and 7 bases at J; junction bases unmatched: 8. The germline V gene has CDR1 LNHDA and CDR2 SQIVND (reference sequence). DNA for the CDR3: TGTGCCAGTAGTAGGAGGGCTAGCGGGGATAATGAGCAGTTCTTC. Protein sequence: CASSRRASGDNEQFF.

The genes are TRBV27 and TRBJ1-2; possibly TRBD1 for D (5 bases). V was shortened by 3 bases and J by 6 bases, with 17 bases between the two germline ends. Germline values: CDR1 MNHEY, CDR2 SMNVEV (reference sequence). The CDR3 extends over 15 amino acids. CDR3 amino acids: CASSFIRSGGNGYTF. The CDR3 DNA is TGTGCCAGCAGTTTTATTCGTTCGGGGGGAAATGGCTACACCTTC.

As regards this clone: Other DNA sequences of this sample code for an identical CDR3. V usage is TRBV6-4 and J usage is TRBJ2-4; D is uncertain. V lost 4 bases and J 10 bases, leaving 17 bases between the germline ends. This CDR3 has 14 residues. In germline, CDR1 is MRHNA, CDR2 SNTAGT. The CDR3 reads CASSATPASGIQYF. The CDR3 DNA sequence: TGTGCCAGCAGTGCCACCCCCGCCTCAGGAATTCAGTACTTC.

The chain's CDR3 is CASSPLGQGFTTEAFF. CDR3 bases: TGTGCCAGCAGTCCCCTCGGACAGGGGTTCACCACTGAAGCTTTCTTT. The genes are TRBV27 and TRBJ1-1; 9 bases match TRBD1. CDR3 length equals 16 residues. With V trimmed by 5 bases and J by 4 bases, 11 bases remained unmatched. In germline, CDR1 is MNHEY, CDR2 SMNVEV (reference sequence).

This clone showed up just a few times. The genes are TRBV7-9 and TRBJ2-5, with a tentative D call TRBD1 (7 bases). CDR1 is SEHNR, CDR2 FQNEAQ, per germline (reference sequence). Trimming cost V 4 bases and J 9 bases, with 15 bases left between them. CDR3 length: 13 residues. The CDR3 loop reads CASSSDRRVAQYF. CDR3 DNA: TGTGCCAGCAGCTCGGACAGGAGGGTTGCCCAGTACTTC. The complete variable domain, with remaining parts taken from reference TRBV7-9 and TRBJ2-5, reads DTGVSQNPRHKITKRGQNVTFRCDPISEHNRLYWYRQTLGQGPEFLTYFQNEAQLEKSRLLSDRFSAERPKGSFSTLEIQRTEQGDSAMYLCASSSDRRVAQYFGPGTRLLVL.

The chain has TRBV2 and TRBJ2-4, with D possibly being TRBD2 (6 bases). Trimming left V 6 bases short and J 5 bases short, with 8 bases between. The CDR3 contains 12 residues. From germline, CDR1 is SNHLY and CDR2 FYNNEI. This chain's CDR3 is CASRRLENIQYF. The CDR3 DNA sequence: TGTGCCAGCAGGCGACTAGAAAACATTCAGTACTTC.

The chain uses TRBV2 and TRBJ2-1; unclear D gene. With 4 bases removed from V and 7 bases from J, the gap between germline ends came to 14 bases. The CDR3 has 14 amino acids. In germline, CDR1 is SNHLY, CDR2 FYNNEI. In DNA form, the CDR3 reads TGTGCCAGCAGTGCCATAGTAGTGAGGAATGAGCAGTTCTTC. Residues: CASSAIVVRNEQFF.

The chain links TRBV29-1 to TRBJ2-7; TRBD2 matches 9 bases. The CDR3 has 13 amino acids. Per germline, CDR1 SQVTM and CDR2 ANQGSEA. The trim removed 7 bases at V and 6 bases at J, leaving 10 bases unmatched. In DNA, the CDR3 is TGCAGCGCTGAGACGGGAGCGGGGGGCGAGCAGTACTTC. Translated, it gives CSAETGAGGEQYF.

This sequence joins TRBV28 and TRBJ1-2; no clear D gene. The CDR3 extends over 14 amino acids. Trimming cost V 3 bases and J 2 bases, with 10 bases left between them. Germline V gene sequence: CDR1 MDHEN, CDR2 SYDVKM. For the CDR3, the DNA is TGTGCCAGCAGTTTGGCAGGAAACAACTATGGCTACACCTTC. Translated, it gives CASSLAGNNYGYTF.

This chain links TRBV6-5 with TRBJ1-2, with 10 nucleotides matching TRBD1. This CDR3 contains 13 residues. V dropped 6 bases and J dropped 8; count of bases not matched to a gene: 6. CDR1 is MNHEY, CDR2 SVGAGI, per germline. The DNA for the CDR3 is TGTGCCAGCAGCCCGGACAGGGGGGGCGGCTACACCTTC. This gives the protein CASSPDRGGGYTF.

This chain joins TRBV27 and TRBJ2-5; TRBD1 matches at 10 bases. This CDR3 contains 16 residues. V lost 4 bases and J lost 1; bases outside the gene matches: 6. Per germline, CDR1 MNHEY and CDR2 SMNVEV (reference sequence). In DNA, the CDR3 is TGTGCCAGCAGTTCGGGACAGGGGCGGACCCAAGAGACCCAGTACTTC. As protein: CASSSGQGRTQETQYF.

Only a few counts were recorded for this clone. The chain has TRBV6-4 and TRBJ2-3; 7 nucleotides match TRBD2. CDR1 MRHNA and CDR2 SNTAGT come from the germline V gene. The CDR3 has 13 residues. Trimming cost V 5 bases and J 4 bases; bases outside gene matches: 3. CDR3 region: CASSREEADTQYF. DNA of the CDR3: TGTGCCAGCAGTCGGGAGGAAGCAGATACGCAGTATTTT.

This CDR3 is CASSSPGQSSYEQYF. The CDR3 DNA sequence: TGTGCCAGCAGTTCTCCGGGACAGAGCTCCTACGAGCAGTACTTC. The gene calls are TRBV28 and TRBJ2-7, with 7 bases identical to TRBD1. Germline CDR1 MDHEN, CDR2 SYDVKM. V lost 4 bases and J lost 0; bases outside the gene matches: 6. This CDR3 spans 15 amino acids.

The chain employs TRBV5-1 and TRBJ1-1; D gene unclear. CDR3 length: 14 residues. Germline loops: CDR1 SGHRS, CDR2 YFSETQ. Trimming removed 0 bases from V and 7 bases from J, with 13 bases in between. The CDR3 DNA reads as TGCGCCAGCAGCTTGGCAGGTTTTTATGGTGAAGCTTTCTTT. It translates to CASSLAGFYGEAFF.

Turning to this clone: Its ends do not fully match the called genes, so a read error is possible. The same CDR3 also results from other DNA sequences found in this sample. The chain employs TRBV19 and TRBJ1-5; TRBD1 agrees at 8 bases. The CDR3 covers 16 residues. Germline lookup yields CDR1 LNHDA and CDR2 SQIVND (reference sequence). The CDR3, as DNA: TGCGCCAGTAGTATTGGGTCCAGGGGGCTGAGTCAGCCCCAGCATTTT. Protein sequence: CASSIGSRGLSQPQHF. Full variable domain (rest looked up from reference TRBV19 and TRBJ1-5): DGGITQSPKYLFRKEGQNVTLSCEQNLNHDAMYWYRQDPGQGLRLIYYSQIVNDFQKGDIAEGYSVSREKKESFPLTVTSAQKNPTAFYLCASSIGSRGLSQPQHFGDGTRLSIL.

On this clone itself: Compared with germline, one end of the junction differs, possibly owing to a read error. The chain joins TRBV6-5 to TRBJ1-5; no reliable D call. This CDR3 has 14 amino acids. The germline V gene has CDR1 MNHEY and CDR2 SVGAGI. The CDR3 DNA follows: TGTGCCAGCAGTGACTCCGGGATCAATCAGCCCCAGCATTTT. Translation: CASSDSGINQPQHF.

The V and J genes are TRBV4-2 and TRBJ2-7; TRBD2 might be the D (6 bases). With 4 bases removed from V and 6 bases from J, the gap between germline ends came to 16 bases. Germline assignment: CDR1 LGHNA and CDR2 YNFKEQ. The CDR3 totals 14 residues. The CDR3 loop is CASSLAGWGGEQYF. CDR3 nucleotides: TGTGCCAGCAGCCTCGCTGGGTGGGGAGGCGAGCAGTACTTC.

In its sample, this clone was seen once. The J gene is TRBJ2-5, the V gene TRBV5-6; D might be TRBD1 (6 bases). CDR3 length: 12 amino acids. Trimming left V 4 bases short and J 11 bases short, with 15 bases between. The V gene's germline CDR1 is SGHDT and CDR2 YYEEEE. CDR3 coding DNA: TGTGCCAGCAGCCCAGAACAGGGAGAGCAGTACTTC. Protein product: CASSPEQGEQYF.

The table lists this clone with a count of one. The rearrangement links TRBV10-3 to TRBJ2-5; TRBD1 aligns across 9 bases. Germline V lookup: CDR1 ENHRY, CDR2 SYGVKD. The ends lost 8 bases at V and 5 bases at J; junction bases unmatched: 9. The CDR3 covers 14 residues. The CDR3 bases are TGTGCCATCCGTCGGGGACAGGGTGAGGAGACCCAGTACTTC. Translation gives CAIRRGQGEETQYF.

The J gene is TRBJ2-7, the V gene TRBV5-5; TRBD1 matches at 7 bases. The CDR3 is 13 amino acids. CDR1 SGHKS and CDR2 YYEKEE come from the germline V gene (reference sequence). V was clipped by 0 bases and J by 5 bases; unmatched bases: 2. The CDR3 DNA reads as TGTGCCAGCAGCTTGGGACAGGGAAACGAGCAGTACTTC. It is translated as CASSLGQGNEQYF.

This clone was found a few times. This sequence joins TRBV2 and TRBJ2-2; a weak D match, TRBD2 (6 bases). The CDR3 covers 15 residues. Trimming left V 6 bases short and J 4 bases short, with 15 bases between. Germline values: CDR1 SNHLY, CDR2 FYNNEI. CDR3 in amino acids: CASSPTSLGTGELFF. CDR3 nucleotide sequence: TGTGCCAGCAGCCCGACTAGTCTGGGCACCGGGGAGCTGTTTTTT.

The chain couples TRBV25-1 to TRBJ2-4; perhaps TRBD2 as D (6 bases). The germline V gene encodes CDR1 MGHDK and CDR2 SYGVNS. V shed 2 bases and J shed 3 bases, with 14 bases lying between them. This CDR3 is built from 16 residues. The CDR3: CASSEGGMIVKNIQYF. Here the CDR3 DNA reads TGTGCCAGCAGTGAAGGAGGGATGATAGTCAAAAACATTCAGTACTTC.

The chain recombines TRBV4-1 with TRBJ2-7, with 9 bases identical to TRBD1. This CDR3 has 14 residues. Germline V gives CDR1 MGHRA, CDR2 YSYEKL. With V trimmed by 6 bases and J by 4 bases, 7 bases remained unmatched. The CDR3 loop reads CASSPDRGPYEQYF. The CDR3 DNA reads TGCGCCAGCAGTCCGGACAGGGGACCGTACGAGCAGTACTTC.

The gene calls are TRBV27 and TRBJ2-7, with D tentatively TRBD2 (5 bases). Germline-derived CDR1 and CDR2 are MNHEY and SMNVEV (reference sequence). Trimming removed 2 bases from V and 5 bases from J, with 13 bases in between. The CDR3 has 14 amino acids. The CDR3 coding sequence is TGTGCCAGCAGTTTACGGCTAGCTCGCGACGAGCAGTACTTC. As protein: CASSLRLARDEQYF.

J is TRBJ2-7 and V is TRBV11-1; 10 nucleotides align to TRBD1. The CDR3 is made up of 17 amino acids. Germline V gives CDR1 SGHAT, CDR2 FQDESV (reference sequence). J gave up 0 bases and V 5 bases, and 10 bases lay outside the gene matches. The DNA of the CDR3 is TGTGCCAGCAGCGCGGTAACCCGGACAGGGGGCTCCTACGAGCAGTACTTC. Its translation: CASSAVTRTGGSYEQYF.